What follows are 3 T cell receptor beta chains derived from one specimen sequenced in a study of CD8 T cells in ankylosing spondylitis. Using its own MiXCR run on the 5' RACE reads, TCRdb lists one record per CDR3 protein. The repertoire holds some 23,000 distinct CDR3 sequences, with under 3% as singletons. Sequencing used blood, either unsorted or a sorted T cell fraction (not recorded which). The receptor source for this set is a female donor with ankylosing spondylitis or in good health (not recorded which).

This clonotype is medium-sized. The chain is built from TRBV9 and TRBJ1-5; D is uncertain. Germline CDR1 reads SGDLS; CDR2 reads YYNGEE. This CDR3 comprises 15 residues. The ends were cut back, 3 bases at V and 7 bases at J, with 17 bases in the middle. DNA of the CDR3: TGTGCCAGCAGCGACGACCCCGGAACGGGACAGCCCCAGCATTTT. The encoded protein is CASSDDPGTGQPQHF.

This clonotype was observed at least ten times. This chain links TRBV9 with TRBJ1-5; maybe TRBD1 (5 bases). Germline CDR1 SGDLS, CDR2 YYNGEE. This CDR3 is 15 amino acids long. The V gene lost 8 bases and the J gene lost 7 bases, with 22 bases spanning the gap. As DNA, the CDR3 is TGTGCCAGTTCGCCCGGACGGTTAGGGGAGCAGCCCCAGCATTTT. Amino acids: CASSPGRLGEQPQHF.

The table lists this clonotype with many counts. The J gene is TRBJ2-3, the V gene TRBV9; no definite D call. Deletions cut 3 bases from V and 0 bases from J, with 8 bases between. Germline V lookup: CDR1 SGDLS, CDR2 YYNGEE. CDR3 length: 14 residues. CDR3 region: CASSALVSTDTQYF. The CDR3 DNA follows: TGTGCCAGCAGCGCCCTCGTTAGCACAGATACGCAGTATTTT.